Each of the 5 T cell receptor beta chains below was sequenced from the same sample in a study of tumor and adjacent non-tumor tissue in lung cancer. This sample's RNA came from whole unsorted tissue. Three rounds of nested PCR, following a modified ARM-PCR protocol, produced the TCRbeta library. TCRdb ran MiXCR on the multiplex PCR reads and lists one entry per CDR3 protein. This sample yields approximately 100,000 distinct CDR3 sequences, of which around 80% are seen a single time; 37% belongs to the top ten. Sequences were obtained from lung tumor tissue. All receptors come from a woman aged 55-69 years with non-small cell lung cancer.

This clonotype was observed a handful of times. The chain carries TRBV2 and TRBJ2-1, with D possibly TRBD1 on 6 matching bases. The CDR3 has 12 residues. CDR1 is SNHLY and CDR2 is FYNNEI in the germline V gene. V lost 5 bases, J lost 8 bases, and 10 bases lay in between. In DNA, the CDR3 is TGTGCCAGCAGTCAGGGGTGGGATGAGCAGTTCTTC. It encodes CASSQGWDEQFF.

This clonotype was seen once. A junction boundary mismatches the germline segment, possibly from a read error. The chain uses TRBV4-1 and TRBJ1-6; D ambiguous. CDR3 length: 15 amino acids. Germline V gene sequence: CDR1 MGHRA, CDR2 YSYEKL. The CDR3 is CASSIPSAVYSPLRF. CDR3 sequence (DNA): TGCGCCAGTAGCATACCCTCGGCAGTTTATTCACCCCTCCGCTTT.

With regard to this clonotype: The CDR3 does not end in the conserved phenylalanine or tryptophan, so this is likely a read error. The rearrangement uses TRBV12-3 or TRBV12-4 and TRBJ2-3; D could derive from TRBD1 or TRBD2 (5 bases each). With 4 bases removed from V and 10 bases from J, the gap between germline ends came to 12 bases. CDR3 length: 12 residues. The CDR3 sequence is CASSSELGAQYI. For the CDR3, the DNA is TGTGCCAGCAGTTCGGAACTAGGGGCGCAGTATATT.

For this clonotype: A read error is likely, as this CDR3 ends without the conserved phenylalanine or tryptophan. It is unclear where the CDR3 begins or ends on the DNA, so no DNA is shown, and the CDR3 is as TCRdb lists it. V usage is TRBV4-3 and J usage is TRBJ1-1. The CDR3 spans 14 amino acids, including both terminal residues. Germline CDR1 LGHNA, CDR2 YSLEER. The CDR3 reads CASSQVGEAWPTFS.

In regard to this clonotype: This sequence may be a read error, since a much larger clone differs from it by one base. The chain employs TRBV4-2 and TRBJ2-1; D remains unclear. The CDR3 extends over 12 amino acids. Trimming pared 7 bases from V and 5 bases from J, leaving 9 bases between. Looked up from germline, CDR1 is LGHNA and CDR2 is YNFKEQ. This CDR3 reads CASNHENNEQFF. In DNA, the CDR3 is TGTGCCAGCAACCATGAAAACAATGAGCAGTTCTTC.